The table lists the clone carrying this T cell receptor beta chain with a count of one. This CDR3 contains 15 residues. The germline V gene has CDR1 SGHAT and CDR2 FQNNGV. The V gene lost 0 bases and the J gene lost 5 bases, with 11 bases spanning the gap. The data were taken from a study of T cell responses to AZD1222 COVID-19 vaccine. The data were produced by immunoSEQ multiplex PCR, yet TCRdb's version contains in-frame clones alone and is incomplete. The top ten hold roughly 7.5% of the sample, which has roughly 130,000 clones, roughly nine tenths seen once. Here the sequenced sample was peripheral blood, taken 28 days after the second dose of the MenACWY control vaccine. The receptor was isolated from an adult who received the MenACWY meningococcal vaccine as a control. This chain connects TRBV11-2 to TRBJ1-5; D is unclear. This CDR3 is CASSLEGFGDQPQHF. In nucleotides, the CDR3 is TGTGCCAGCAGCTTAGAAGGGTTCGGGGATCAGCCCCAGCATTTT.